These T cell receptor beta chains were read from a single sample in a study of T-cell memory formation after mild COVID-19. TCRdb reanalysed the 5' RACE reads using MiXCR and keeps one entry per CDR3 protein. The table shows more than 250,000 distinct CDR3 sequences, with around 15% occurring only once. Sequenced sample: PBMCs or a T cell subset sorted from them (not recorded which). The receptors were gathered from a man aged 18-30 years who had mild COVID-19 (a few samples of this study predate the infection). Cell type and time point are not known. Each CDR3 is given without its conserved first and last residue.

CDR3: ASSMARGTDTQY; V: TRBV19; J: TRBJ2-3
CDR3: ASSQSTGTGGNEQF; V: TRBV4-1; J: TRBJ2-1
CDR3: ASSSQGDGSEAF; V: TRBV6-2/TRBV6-3; J: TRBJ1-1
CDR3: ASSVGQGANGYT; V: TRBV5-1; J: TRBJ1-2
CDR3: AISGRGGSGEQY; V: TRBV10-3; J: TRBJ2-7
CDR3: ASSQDPGQGLSEQY; V: TRBV4-3; J: TRBJ2-7
CDR3: ASSLRPSYPQTQY; V: TRBV5-1; J: TRBJ2-5
CDR3: ASSRGQGRSDTQY; V: TRBV27; J: TRBJ2-3
CDR3: ASSEKAGQPQH; V: TRBV6-1; J: TRBJ1-5
CDR3: ASSSRANPGANVLT; V: TRBV19; J: TRBJ2-6
CDR3: ASSPRSRELNQPQH; V: TRBV7-2; J: TRBJ1-5
CDR3: ASSPGLAGNEQF; V: TRBV7-9; J: TRBJ2-1
CDR3: ASSRSGTGNNGYT; V: TRBV7-8; J: TRBJ1-2
CDR3: ASSAPGGNEQF; V: TRBV4-3; J: TRBJ2-1
CDR3: ASSGPGRTEAF; V: TRBV2; J: TRBJ1-1
CDR3: ASSAQGGLDTGELF; V: TRBV5-1; J: TRBJ2-2
CDR3: ASSWGQGETQY; V: TRBV6-6; J: TRBJ2-5
CDR3: ATSSEGSRF; V: TRBV5-1; J: TRBJ2-1
CDR3: ASRGQGHHEQY; V: TRBV12-3/TRBV12-4; J: TRBJ2-7
CDR3: ASSATSGGVNEQF; V: TRBV14; J: TRBJ2-1
CDR3: SAEPGGNIQY; V: TRBV20-1; J: TRBJ2-4
CDR3: SATPGGDTEAF; V: TRBV20-1; J: TRBJ1-1
CDR3: AWTGDTQY; V: TRBV30; J: TRBJ2-3
CDR3: ASSIGPGIQETQY; V: TRBV19; J: TRBJ2-5
CDR3: ASSQASPGELF; V: TRBV4-1; J: TRBJ2-2
CDR3: ASSSQGANTEAF; V: TRBV5-1; J: TRBJ1-1
CDR3: SARTDHSYEQY; V: TRBV20-1; J: TRBJ2-7
CDR3: ASSTNGTGGGQPQH; V: TRBV11-1; J: TRBJ1-5
CDR3: ASSYQSYGYT; V: TRBV5-1; J: TRBJ1-2
CDR3: ASSQDRRGGPDTQY; V: TRBV4-3; J: TRBJ2-3
CDR3: ASVGGVSEAF; V: TRBV2; J: TRBJ1-1
CDR3: ASTLSGGSTDTQY; V: TRBV5-6; J: TRBJ2-3
CDR3: ASSLWQLRETQY; V: TRBV13; J: TRBJ2-5
CDR3: ASSYDRGGYSFTYEQY; V: TRBV6-2/TRBV6-3; J: TRBJ2-7
CDR3: ASSPIGPPGAF; V: TRBV28; J: TRBJ1-1
CDR3: ASIPASGNTIY; V: TRBV10-3; J: TRBJ1-3